This TCR beta chain was identified in a study of metastatic and nonmetastatic thyroid tumors. The sample holds many counts of this clone. The V gene's germline CDR1 is KGHDR and CDR2 SFDVKD. V was shortened by 7 bases and J by 10 bases, with 10 bases between the two germline ends. CDR3 length: 11 residues. TCRdb called clones again from the PCR reads with MiXCR. This sample has tens of thousands of clones; 9.5% to 12% occur once, and the top ten carry approximately 22%. None of the patients had undergone any treatment ahead of thyroid surgery. What was sequenced was blood. The V and J genes are TRBV24-1 and TRBJ2-1; D is possibly TRBD1 or TRBD2 (5 bases each). This clonotype was sampled from a female donor with papillary thyroid cancer or a benign thyroid nodule (not recorded which). Some clones in this sample may be carry-over from other donors' samples. Here the CDR3 reads CATRGDGEQFF. Written as DNA, the CDR3 is TGTGCCACCAGGGGGGACGGCGAGCAGTTCTTC.